The TCR beta chain described here comes from a study of T cell responses to AZD1222 COVID-19 vaccine. Study-level points and caveats: Clonal diversity may have been underestimated, and the donors were mostly white British, with more females than males.

Clones were read by immunoSEQ multiplex PCR, and TCRdb kept only the in-frame ones, dropping some. The top ten hold 25% to 30% of the sample, which has 89,000 or so clones, approximately 90% seen once. As regards this clone: Its specificity is not known.

The CDR3 spans 13 residues. Germline CDR1 and CDR2: GTSNPN and SVGIG (reference sequence). The J segment lost 5 bases and the V segment lost 3 bases, leaving 3 bases of the junction unmatched. The input for sequencing was peripheral blood, taken 28 days after the second AZD1222 dose. This TCR came from an adult who received the AZD1222 COVID-19 vaccine. This chain joins TRBV30 and TRBJ1-5; TRBD1 agrees at 8 bases. The CDR3 bases are TGTGCCTGGAGCCAGGGGGCAGATCAGCCCCAGCATTTT. Translated: CAWSQGADQPQHF.